This T cell receptor beta chain was captured by sequencing in a study of cytomegalovirus exposure and HLA in healthy donors. For the study at large: The 90 to 150 validation repertoires matched the 666 first-cohort repertoires in platform, a later analysis reported.

Measured with immunoSEQ multiplex PCR; TCRdb has only the in-frame clones, and not every one. The sample carries under 200,000 clones, roughly 91% recorded once. Regarding this clone: The antigen remains undetermined.

The donors were in the 120-subject validation cohort, distinct from the approximately 700-subject first cohort. Study-level results: Generally TCR sequences proved uncommon, though certain public TCRs appeared in numerous donors. Specificity of three CMV-associated chains for CMV antigens was verified in vitro.

Germline V gene data show CDR1 as LNHNV and CDR2 as YYDKDF (reference sequence). Trimming removed 1 base from V and 0 bases from J, with 22 bases in between. This CDR3 comprises 19 residues. The sequenced material came from PBMCs. The V and J genes are TRBV15 and TRBJ2-7; D perhaps matches TRBD2 (5 bases). The TCR comes from a woman under 30 in good health and CMV-seropositive. CDR3 DNA: TGTGCCACCAGCAGAGCCAGCCCCGGGGATCCTGCCAGCTCCTACGAGCAGTACTTC. Translating gives CATSRASPGDPASSYEQYF.